The clone carrying this T cell receptor (beta chain) was detected a few times. Disease duration under 2 months; hyperthyroidism patients were aged 18 to 65. From germline, CDR1 is DFQATT and CDR2 SNEGSKA (reference sequence). The CDR3 has 14 amino acids. Trimming at V came to 6 bases and at J to 2 bases, leaving 8 bases not matched to a gene. This entry belongs to a study of T cells in Graves' hyperthyroidism and ophthalmopathy. Researchers amplified the TCR beta CDR3 regions from RNA transcripts. Using the HTBI primer set, a first-round RT-PCR was run on the TCR CDR3. Via MiXCR, TCRdb re-called the multiplex PCR reads, giving one row per CDR3 protein. The sample has a few hundred thousand distinct CDR3 sequences, 15% seen once.

Input material: blood. V and J are TRBV20-1 and TRBJ1-2; 8 positions agree with TRBD1. The sequence came from a woman in her twenties or thirties with Graves' hyperthyroidism. The CDR3 DNA is TGCAGTGCGAAAGGACAGGGCGAAAACTATGGCTACACCTTC. Its protein is CSAKGQGENYGYTF.